This is a list of T cell receptor beta chains from one sample in a study of T cell repertoires in cytomegalovirus infection. TCRdb used MiXCR to reprocess the reads, holding one entry per CDR3 protein. The table records approximately 500,000 distinct CDR3 sequences, 16% of them present only once. Sequenced material: CD8+ T cells from PBMCs. These TCRs come from a human donor in good health (CMV status not recorded). Some clones in this sample may be carry-over from other donors' samples. CDR3s include the opening cysteine and the closing phenylalanine or tryptophan. Each record gives: J gene, CDR3 length, V gene, D gene, clone size, CDR3 protein, CDR3 DNA. D genes are given only for firm matches. A row's size may be missing; if present it is once, few, many or a size class.

TRBJ1-6	17	TRBV7-6	TRBD1	many	CASSLGGQGEFNSPLHF	TGTGCCAGCAGCTTAGGGGGACAGGGGGAATTTAATTCACCCCTCCACTTT
TRBJ2-1	12	TRBV7-9	.	.	CASSDRAGEQFF	TGTGCCAGCAGCGACCGGGCGGGCGAGCAGTTCTTC
TRBJ2-7	13	TRBV19	TRBD1	many	CASQQGRAYEQYF	TGTGCCAGTCAACAGGGGAGAGCCTACGAGCAGTACTTC
TRBJ1-4	17	TRBV6-6	.	once	CASSYLRQPTTNEKLFF	TGTGCCAGCAGTTACCTTAGACAGCCTACAACTAATGAAAAACTGTTTTTT
TRBJ2-5	17	TRBV12-5	TRBD2	many	CASGSRLAGEFNETQYF	TGTGCTAGTGGTTCGAGACTAGCGGGGGAATTTAATGAGACCCAGTACTTC
TRBJ2-7	14	TRBV7-6	TRBD1	many	CASSRGGTGTEQYF	TGTGCCAGCAGCCGAGGTGGGACAGGGACCGAGCAGTACTTC
TRBJ2-1	14	TRBV3-1	.	.	CASSLRTGSDEQFF	TGTGCCAGCAGCCTACGAACAGGGAGCGATGAGCAGTTCTTC
TRBJ2-5	12	TRBV24-1	.	few	CASDAVQETQYF	TGTGCCTCAGACGCAGTCCAAGAGACCCAGTACTTC
TRBJ2-2	18	TRBV2	TRBD2	.	CASSPALSSGEDPGELFF	TGTGCCAGCAGCCCGGCCCTCTCTAGCGGGGAGGACCCCGGGGAGCTGTTTTTT
TRBJ2-1	14	TRBV7-3	.	many	CASSMNHGSNEQFF	TGTGCCAGCAGCATGAACCACGGGAGTAATGAGCAGTTCTTC
TRBJ1-2	15	TRBV2	.	few	CASSSSDTSWDGYTF	TGTGCCAGCAGTTCCTCGGACACAAGTTGGGATGGCTACACCTTC
TRBJ2-5	11	TRBV6-1	.	few	CASHFRQTQYF	TGTGCCAGCCACTTCAGGCAGACCCAGTACTTC
TRBJ1-5	16	TRBV27	.	many	CASSFGGRYSNQPQHF	TGTGCCAGCTCATTCGGAGGAAGGTATAGCAATCAGCCCCAGCATTTT
TRBJ1-1	14	TRBV29-1	.	.	CSVEEGYGYTEAFF	TGCAGCGTTGAAGAGGGGTACGGATACACTGAAGCTTTCTTT
TRBJ2-5	15	TRBV7-3	.	few	CASSLGSQTGETQYF	TGTGCCAGCAGCTTAGGATCCCAAACGGGAGAGACCCAGTACTTC
TRBJ1-2	15	TRBV12-3/TRBV12-4	.	.	CASSRFTGQDRGYTF	TGTGCCAGCAGTCGCTTTACGGGGCAGGACCGGGGCTACACCTTC
TRBJ1-1	15	TRBV25-1	.	.	CASSERDSWDTEAFF	TGTGCCAGCAGTGAACGCGATAGTTGGGACACTGAAGCTTTCTTT
TRBJ2-7	15	TRBV7-9	.	many	CASSWSGRSTYEQYF	TGTGCCAGCAGCTGGAGTGGGAGATCAACCTACGAGCAGTACTTC
TRBJ2-1	15	TRBV5-1	TRBD2	few	CASSLRLAGGDEQFF	TGCGCCAGCAGCTTGAGACTAGCGGGAGGTGATGAGCAGTTCTTC
TRBJ2-3	15	TRBV5-1	.	.	CASSLGGSRAATQYF	TGCGCCAGCAGCTTGGGAGGGAGTAGGGCAGCTACGCAGTATTTT
TRBJ1-2	12	TRBV13	.	.	CASTGDNYGYTF	TGTGCCAGCACCGGGGATAACTATGGCTACACCTTC
TRBJ1-1	14	TRBV27	.	.	CASSSRQPNTEAFF	TGTGCCAGCAGTTCCAGACAGCCGAACACTGAAGCTTTCTTT
TRBJ1-5	13	TRBV12-5	.	.	CASGPDINQPQHF	TGTGCTAGTGGTCCCGACATTAATCAGCCCCAGCATTTT
TRBJ2-4	15	TRBV9	.	.	CASSVGQHGKNIQYF	TGTGCCAGCAGCGTAGGGCAGCACGGCAAAAACATTCAGTACTTC
TRBJ2-5	14	TRBV7-3	TRBD2	many	CASSSGGGQETQYF	TGTGCCAGCAGCTCGGGGGGGGGGCAGGAGACCCAGTACTTC
TRBJ2-6	19	TRBV7-6	TRBD2	many	CASSLGLAGVHSGANVLTF	TGTGCCAGCAGCTTAGGACTAGCGGGAGTTCACTCTGGGGCCAACGTCCTGACTTTC
TRBJ1-1	15	TRBV9	TRBD1	few	CASSPWDSMNTEAFF	TGTGCCAGCAGCCCATGGGACAGCATGAACACTGAAGCTTTCTTT
TRBJ1-1	17	TRBV2	.	.	CASSGKAGDMIITEAFF	TGTGCCAGCAGTGGCAAGGCAGGGGATATGATTATCACTGAAGCTTTCTTT
TRBJ1-2	15	TRBV20-1	TRBD1	few	CSAQPGQGLLYGYTF	TGCAGTGCTCAGCCGGGACAGGGGCTACTCTATGGCTACACCTTC
TRBJ2-3	16	TRBV9	TRBD2	.	CASSVGGAGVKDTQYF	TGTGCCAGCAGCGTAGGTGGAGCGGGGGTAAAAGATACGCAGTATTTT
TRBJ2-5	14	TRBV7-3	TRBD1	many	CASSATGGGETQYF	TGTGCCAGCAGCGCAACAGGGGGCGGGGAGACCCAGTACTTC
TRBJ1-4	15	TRBV28	.	many	CASKRPWDVNEKLFF	TGTGCCAGCAAACGACCCTGGGACGTGAATGAAAAACTGTTTTTT
TRBJ1-2	13	TRBV2	.	.	CASRGREANGYTF	TGTGCCAGCAGAGGGAGGGAAGCGAATGGCTACACCTTC
TRBJ2-7	13	TRBV10-2	.	.	CASNSGPAYEQYF	TGCGCCAGTAATAGCGGCCCAGCCTACGAGCAGTACTTC
TRBJ2-3	17	TRBV7-9	TRBD2	once	CASSLPLAGGITDTQYF	TGTGCCAGCAGCTTGCCCCTAGCGGGGGGGATCACAGATACGCAGTATTTT
TRBJ1-1	11	TRBV27	.	.	CASSWAGEAFF	TGTGCCAGCAGTTGGGCGGGTGAAGCTTTCTTT